This record looks at one TCR beta chain sequence and its context. Its antigen remains unidentified. CDR3 length equals 17 residues. CDR1 and CDR2 (germline): SGHDT, YYEEEE. V lost 5 bases to trimming and J lost 3 bases, with 20 bases between them. This specimen belongs to a study of memory CD4+ T cells and cytomegalovirus serostatus. Broader study findings: A US-trained random forest predicted CMV serostatus with median AUC around 0.9. The CMV-associated TCR signature appears largely within the CD4+ memory repertoire.

The sort gate was single viable CD3+CD4+CD8-CD45RO+ cells for memory CD4+ T cells. Positive selection with CD4 microbeads enriched total CD4+ T cells. The protocol was immunoSEQ multiplex PCR, while the TCRdb copy is restricted to in-frame clones and leaves out a portion. The sample records some 44,000 clones, around four fifths being singletons. This clonotype was obtained from an adult in good health and CMV-seronegative. The sample comprised memory CD4+ T cells from blood. The chain recombines TRBV5-6 with TRBJ2-2, with D perhaps matching TRBD1 (6 bases). CDR3 residues: CASSRKVGQKYTGELFF. The CDR3 DNA sequence: TGTGCCAGCAGTAGGAAGGTCGGACAGAAATACACCGGGGAGCTGTTTTTT. Variable domain in full (rest from reference TRBV5-6 and TRBJ2-2): DAGVTQSPTHLIKTRGQQVTLRCSPKSGHDTVSWYQQALGQGPQFIFQYYEEEERQRGNFPDRFSGHQFPNYSSELNVNALLLGDSALYLCASSRKVGQKYTGELFFGEGSRLTVL.